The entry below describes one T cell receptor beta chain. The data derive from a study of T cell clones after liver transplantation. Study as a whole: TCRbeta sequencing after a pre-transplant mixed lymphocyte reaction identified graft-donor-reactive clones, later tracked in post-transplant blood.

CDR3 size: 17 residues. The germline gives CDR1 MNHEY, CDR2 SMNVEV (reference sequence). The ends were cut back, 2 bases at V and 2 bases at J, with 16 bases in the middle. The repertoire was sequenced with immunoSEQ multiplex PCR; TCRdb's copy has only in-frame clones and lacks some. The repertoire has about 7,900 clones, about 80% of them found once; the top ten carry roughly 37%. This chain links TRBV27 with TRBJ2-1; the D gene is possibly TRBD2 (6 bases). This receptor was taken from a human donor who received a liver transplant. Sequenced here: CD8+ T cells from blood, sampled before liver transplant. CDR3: CASSLISPGVAYNEQFF. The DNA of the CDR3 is TGTGCCAGCAGTTTAATCTCGCCGGGAGTTGCCTACAATGAGCAGTTCTTC.